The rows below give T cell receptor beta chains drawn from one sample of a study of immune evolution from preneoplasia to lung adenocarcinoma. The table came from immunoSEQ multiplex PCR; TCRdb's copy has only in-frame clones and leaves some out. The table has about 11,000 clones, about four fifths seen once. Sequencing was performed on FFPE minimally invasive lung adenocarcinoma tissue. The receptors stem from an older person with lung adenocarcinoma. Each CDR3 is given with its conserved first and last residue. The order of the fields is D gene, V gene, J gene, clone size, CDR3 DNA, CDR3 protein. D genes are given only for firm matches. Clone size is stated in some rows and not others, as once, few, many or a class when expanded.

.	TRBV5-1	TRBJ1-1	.	TGCGCCAGCAGGGCCGATCGGGGGACTGAAGCTTTCTTT	CASRADRGTEAFF
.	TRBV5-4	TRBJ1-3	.	TGTGCCAGCAGTTTAGGACTTCCCTCTGGAAACACCATATATTTT	CASSLGLPSGNTIYF
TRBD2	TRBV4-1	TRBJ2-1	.	TGCGCCAGCAGCTCGGCGGGGGGATACAATGAGCAGTTCTTC	CASSSAGGYNEQFF
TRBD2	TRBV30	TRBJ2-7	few	TGTGCCTGGAGTGTAGGGGAGGGCTACGAGCAGTACTTC	CAWSVGEGYEQYF
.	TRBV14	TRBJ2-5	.	TGTGCCAGCAGCCAAATCGGACTCACTGGAGAGACCCAGTACTTC	CASSQIGLTGETQYF
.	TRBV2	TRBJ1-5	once	TGTGCCAGCAGTGAATCGGGATTTGAGGATCAGCCCCAGCATTTT	CASSESGFEDQPQHF
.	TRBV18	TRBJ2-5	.	TGTGCCAGCTCCACCAAGGAGACCCAGTACTTC	CASSTKETQYF
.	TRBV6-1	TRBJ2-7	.	TGTGCCAGCAGTGAAATTGGCGACCGAACCTACGAGCAGTACTTC	CASSEIGDRTYEQYF
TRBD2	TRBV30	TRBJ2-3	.	TGTGCCTGGAGACTAGCGGGAGTGACAGATACGCAGTATTTT	CAWRLAGVTDTQYF
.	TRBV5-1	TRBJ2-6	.	TGCGCCAGCAGCTTGAGTCTCTCTGGGGCCAACGTCCTGACTTTC	CASSLSLSGANVLTF
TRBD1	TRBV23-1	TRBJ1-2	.	TGCGCCAGCAGTTATAGTGGAGACAGGGCCTATGGCTACACCTTC	CASSYSGDRAYGYTF